This section outlines one T cell receptor beta chain sequence together with its context. Per the original methods: Amplification with reference gene primers provided the estimates of nucleated cell counts. TCRdb's copy holds only in-frame clones and misses some; the assay was immunoSEQ multiplex PCR. That table gives V, J and clone size, and the DNA gave D and trimming. The sample lists hundreds of thousands of clones; almost 85% were seen once. These data are taken from a study of blood T cell repertoires in COVID-19. As for the study in general: Whether acute or convalescent, the COVID-19 samples came from the United States, Italy and Spain. Sources were T cells, B-cell-depleted T cells, or PBMCs; the material itself was cDNA or gDNA.

Germline loops: CDR1 SEHNR, CDR2 FQNEAQ (reference sequence). This CDR3 has 15 amino acids. V was pared by 2 bases and J by 2 bases, with 3 bases of the junction left unmatched. The clonotype was recovered from a man aged 50-59 years with active or convalescent COVID-19. V is TRBV7-9 and J is TRBJ2-1; 7 bases fit TRBD2. Material: peripheral blood. The CDR3 spells CASSLRDYAYNEQFF. The CDR3 region has the DNA TGTGCCAGCAGCTTAAGGGACTATGCCTACAATGAGCAGTTCTTC. The variable domain in full, completed from reference TRBV7-9 and TRBJ2-1, reads DTGVSQNPRHKITKRGQNVTFRCDPISEHNRLYWYRQTLGQGPEFLTYFQNEAQLEKSRLLSDRFSAERPKGSFSTLEIQRTEQGDSAMYLCASSLRDYAYNEQFFGPGTRLTVL.